Given below is one T cell receptor (beta chain) in context. Enrollees, about 18 to 90 years old, lived in 24 US areas. Cohort allocation depended upon clinical history that participants reported. Two negative PCRs, clearance, or symptom resolution characterized the recovered Cohort 3 donors. Germline V gene sequence: CDR1 MNHNS, CDR2 SASEGT. V lost 1 base to trimming and J lost 5 bases, with 8 bases between them. The CDR3 is 13 amino acids. This sample stems from a study of blood T cell repertoires in COVID-19. Produced via immunoSEQ multiplex PCR; TCRdb's table is partial and in-frame only. This table holds approximately 170,000 clones, around 78% found once.

The TCR comes from a woman aged 45-65 years who had recovered from COVID-19. The V gene is TRBV6-1, the J gene TRBJ1-1; TRBD1 might be the D (5 bases). The sequencing input was PBMCs or T cells enriched from blood (not recorded which). The DNA for the CDR3 is TGTGCCAGCAGTGAAGTGGGGGGGACTGAAGCTTTCTTT. As protein: CASSEVGGTEAFF.